A single sample gave rise to the 17 T cell receptor beta chains below, sequenced in a study of blood T cell repertoires in COVID-19. Assay used: immunoSEQ multiplex PCR; TCRdb lists only in-frame clones, some missing. The table records hundreds of thousands of clones, around four fifths of them present only once. Sequenced sample: peripheral blood. Every receptor here comes from a woman aged 50 to 60 with active or convalescent COVID-19.

The V gene is TRBV24-1, the J gene TRBJ2-3, with TRBD2 as a possible D gene (5 bases). CDR1 KGHDR and CDR2 SFDVKD come from the germline V gene. V lost 0 bases to trimming and J lost 6 bases, with 6 bases between them. The CDR3 totals 13 residues. The CDR3 DNA is TGTGCCACCAGTGATTTGCGAGGGGATACGCAGTATTTT. Its protein product is CATSDLRGDTQYF.

The rearrangement joins TRBV10-3 to TRBJ2-1, with TRBD2 identical over 9 bases. With V trimmed by 3 bases and J by 4 bases, 4 bases remained unmatched. Germline V lookup: CDR1 ENHRY, CDR2 SYGVKD. The CDR3 contains 15 residues. The CDR3 DNA follows: TGTGCCATCAGTGACCGAGCGGGGGGATACAATGAGCAGTTCTTC. This codes for CAISDRAGGYNEQFF.

The chain uses TRBV11-3 and TRBJ2-7; 8 bases match TRBD1. Germline-derived CDR1 and CDR2 are SGHNT and YENEEA. CDR3 length equals 12 residues. With V trimmed by 4 bases and J by 6 bases, 2 bases remained unmatched. CDR3 nucleotide sequence: TGTGCCAGCAGCTCGACAGGGGTCGAGCAGTACTTC. It codes for CASSSTGVEQYF.

CDR3 sequence reads: CASSQEGQGFYEQYF. As DNA, the CDR3 is TGCGCCAGCAGCCAAGAGGGACAGGGGTTCTACGAGCAGTACTTC. The V and J genes are TRBV4-1 and TRBJ2-7, with 10 nucleotides matching TRBD1. CDR1 and CDR2 (germline): MGHRA, YSYEKL. This CDR3 has 15 amino acids. Trimming cost V 0 bases and J 3 bases; bases outside gene matches: 2.

The gene calls are TRBV7-9 and TRBJ1-1; 7 positions match TRBD1. V lost 7 bases, J lost 0 bases, and 5 bases stayed unmatched. The length of the CDR3 is 14 residues. Germline CDR1 reads SEHNR; CDR2 reads FQNEAQ (reference sequence). The CDR3 bases are TGTGCCAGCACAGAGGGACAGATGAACACTGAAGCTTTCTTT. It is translated as CASTEGQMNTEAFF.

V usage is TRBV7-8 and J usage is TRBJ1-6; 9 bases are shared with TRBD1. V lost 1 base, J lost 8 bases, and 3 bases stayed unmatched. CDR1 SGHVS and CDR2 FQNEAQ come from the germline V gene. CDR3 size: 15 residues. In DNA, the CDR3 is TGTGCCAGCAGCTTAGAGGGACAGGGCTATTCACCCCTCCACTTT. Its protein product is CASSLEGQGYSPLHF.

This chain links TRBV7-2 with TRBJ2-7; D is possibly TRBD1 (6 bases). Trimming removed 5 bases at V and 7 bases at J, with 18 bases between. The CDR3 runs to 14 residues. CDR1 is SGHTA and CDR2 is FQGNSA in the germline V gene. The CDR3 loop is CASSPLGTLGEQYF. CDR3 sequence (DNA): TGTGCCAGCAGCCCCCTGGGGACACTGGGGGAGCAGTACTTC. The full variable domain, in which reference TRBV7-2 and TRBJ2-7 provide the parts outside the CDR3, is GAGVSQSPSNKVTEKGKDVELRCDPISGHTALYWYRQSLGQGLEFLIYFQGNSAPDKSGLPSDRFSAERTGGSVSTLTIQRTQQEDSAVYLCASSPLGTLGEQYFGPGTRLTVT.

The chain joins TRBV7-9 to TRBJ2-2; D call uncertain. With 3 bases removed from V and 1 base from J, the gap between germline ends came to 6 bases. The CDR3 consists of 14 residues. The germline V gene encodes CDR1 SEHNR and CDR2 FQNEAQ (reference sequence). CDR3 nucleotide sequence: TGTGCCAGCAGCTTTAGTCAGAACACCGGGGAGCTGTTTTTT. As protein: CASSFSQNTGELFF.

The J gene is TRBJ1-4, the V gene TRBV19; 8 bases match TRBD1. Germline trimming cut 7 bases from V and 10 bases from J; bases unmatched to any gene: 11. This CDR3 is 14 amino acids long. Per the germline V gene, CDR1 is LNHDA and CDR2 is SQIVND (reference sequence). Written as DNA, the CDR3 is TGTGCCAGTAACGACAGGGGAGGAAAGGGAAAACTGTTTTTT. Its protein is CASNDRGGKGKLFF.

Here the CDR3 DNA reads TGTGCCAGCAGTTTGAGGGCCGGCACAGATACGCAGTATTTT. It codes for CASSLRAGTDTQYF. This chain connects TRBV27 to TRBJ2-3; D is perhaps TRBD2 (5 bases). The CDR3 has 14 amino acids. V gave up 3 bases and J gave up 1 base, with 8 bases separating them. Looked up from germline, CDR1 is MNHEY and CDR2 is SMNVEV (reference sequence).

This clone was seen more than once but under ten times. This rearrangement joins TRBV30 to TRBJ2-2, with 10 nucleotides matching TRBD2. This CDR3 has 14 amino acids. Germline V CDR1 and CDR2: GTSNPN, SVGIG (reference sequence). After removal of 3 bases from V and 5 bases from J, the junction contained 3 bases not matched to a gene. In DNA, the CDR3 is TGTGCCTGGAGCACTAGCGGGATTACCGGGGAGCTGTTTTTT. This encodes CAWSTSGITGELFF.

This clone was found a few times. The J gene is TRBJ1-2, the V gene TRBV30; D is undetermined. The CDR3 sequence is 13 residues long. Germline values: CDR1 GTSNPN, CDR2 SVGIG (reference sequence). Trimming cost V 2 bases and J 4 bases, with 11 bases left between them. CDR3 sequence reads: CAWSKNRAYGYTF. The CDR3 DNA follows: TGTGCCTGGAGTAAGAACAGAGCCTATGGCTACACCTTC.

The chain is built from TRBV5-1 and TRBJ2-7; 10 bases are shared with TRBD1. The CDR3 is 12 residues long. Germline assignment: CDR1 SGHRS and CDR2 YFSETQ. Trimming removed 3 bases from V and 6 bases from J; junction bases left unmatched: 0. CDR3 region: CASSWDRGEQYF. The DNA for the CDR3 is TGCGCCAGCAGCTGGGACAGGGGCGAGCAGTACTTC.

The CDR3 protein is CASSVGGSLANYGYTF. In nucleotides, the CDR3 is TGTGCCAGCAGTGTCGGGGGTTCCCTAGCTAACTATGGCTACACCTTC. V is TRBV25-1 and J is TRBJ1-2, with D possibly TRBD1 on 5 matching bases. Per germline, CDR1 MGHDK and CDR2 SYGVNS. Trimming took 4 bases from V and 0 from J, leaving 15 bases between them. CDR3 length: 16 amino acids.

This rearrangement joins TRBV10-1 to TRBJ2-2; D is unclear. V lost 4 bases and J 1 base, leaving 7 bases between the germline ends. In germline, CDR1 is WNHNN, CDR2 SYGVQD (reference sequence). This CDR3 contains 14 residues. CDR3 sequence: CASSVSGNTGELFF. CDR3 in DNA: TGCGCCAGCAGTGTTTCGGGGAACACCGGGGAGCTGTTTTTT.

This clone was counted ten times or more. This sequence joins TRBV18 and TRBJ1-2; TRBD1 matches at 9 bases. The germline CDR1 and CDR2 sequences are KGHSH and LQKENI. This CDR3 is built from 15 residues. J lost 8 bases, V lost 0 bases, and 7 bases had no gene match. The CDR3 region has the DNA TGTGCCAGCTCACCACCCGGGACAGGGCGCTCGGGCTACACCTTC. Translation gives CASSPPGTGRSGYTF.

This clone was counted a few times. The CDR3 DNA reads as TGTGCCAGCAGCGCTGGACAGGGCCTTAATTCACCCCTCCACTTT. Amino acid sequence: CASSAGQGLNSPLHF. V gene TRBV2 combines with J gene TRBJ1-6; 8 bases fit TRBD1. CDR1 is SNHLY, CDR2 FYNNEI, per germline. With 6 bases clipped from V and 6 bases from J, the junction kept 7 bases outside the gene matches. This CDR3 region has 15 residues.